Listed below are T cell receptor beta chains from one sample, sequenced in a study of CD4 and CD8 cells across lung adenocarcinoma regions. Using its own MiXCR run on the PCR reads, TCRdb lists one record per CDR3 protein. The data contain over 4,500 distinct CDR3 sequences, 50% of them singletons. Sequenced input: CD4+ T cells from the margin of a lung tumor. Receptors originate from a male donor with lung adenocarcinoma. The CD4 and CD8 labels of this study may be unreliable. Both conserved end residues are part of each CDR3. Each record gives: J gene, V gene, D gene, clone size, CDR3 protein, CDR3 DNA. A D gene is named only where the DNA matches it firmly. Only some rows state a clone size, as once, few, many or a class for expanded clones.

J: TRBJ2-1
V: TRBV10-1
D: NA
size: few
CDR3: CASSESSANGGNEQFF
DNA: TGCGCCAGCAGTGAGTCGTCGGCCAACGGTGGCAATGAGCAGTTCTTC

J: TRBJ2-4
V: TRBV27
D: NA
size: NA
CDR3: CASRTGLRSKDMQYF
DNA: TGTGCCAGCAGGACGGGACTTCGATCCAAAGACATGCAGTACTTC

J: TRBJ2-1
V: TRBV20-1
D: NA
size: NA
CDR3: CSARHLSGAPYNEQFF
DNA: TGCAGTGCTAGACACCTGAGCGGAGCCCCCTACAATGAGCAGTTCTTC

J: TRBJ2-7
V: TRBV10-2
D: NA
size: NA
CDR3: CASGGGGGRASDTQYF
DNA: TGCGCCAGCGGGGGTGGGGGGGGCCGCGCCAGCGATACGCAGTACTTC

J: TRBJ2-1
V: TRBV10-3
D: TRBD2
size: few
CDR3: CAISPGLAGDNEQFF
DNA: TGTGCCATCAGTCCGGGACTAGCGGGAGACAATGAGCAGTTCTTC

J: TRBJ2-2
V: TRBV10-1
D: NA
size: NA
CDR3: CASKPANTGALYF
DNA: TGCGCCAGCAAGCCTGCGAACACCGGGGCGCTGTATTTT

J: TRBJ2-3
V: TRBV4-1
D: TRBD2
size: NA
CDR3: CASSPSGNVGAGGGVAETQYF
DNA: TGCGCCAGCAGCCCCTCCGGGAACGTGGGGGCGGGGGGCGGTGTCGCAGAGACCCAGTATTTT

J: TRBJ2-7
V: TRBV5-1
D: TRBD1
size: NA
CDR3: CASSLTGQGSYEQYF
DNA: TGCGCCAGCAGCTTAACCGGACAGGGATCTTACGAGCAGTACTTC

J: TRBJ2-3
V: TRBV9
D: TRBD2
size: NA
CDR3: CASSVSGRALVTDTQYF
DNA: TGTGCCAGCAGCGTTAGCGGGAGGGCCCTTGTCACAGATACGCAGTATTTT

J: TRBJ2-7
V: TRBV6-1
D: NA
size: NA
CDR3: CASSSGTTRGGDAQYF
DNA: TGTGCCAGCAGCTCCGGGACCACGAGGGGGGGAGATGCGCAGTACTTC

J: TRBJ2-2
V: TRBV27
D: TRBD2
size: large
CDR3: CASIAGGPGTGELFF
DNA: TGTGCCAGCATAGCGGGAGGGCCTGGCACCGGGGAGCTGTTTTTT

J: TRBJ2-7
V: TRBV6-2/TRBV6-3
D: NA
size: NA
CDR3: CASSYFSGEQYF
DNA: TGTGCCAGCAGTTACTTCTCTGGCGAGCAGTACTTC

J: TRBJ2-1
V: TRBV15
D: TRBD2
size: NA
CDR3: CATSPGGSSGARDEQFF
DNA: TGTGCCACCAGCCCCGGGGGGTCCAGCGGGGCTAGGGATGAGCAGTTCTTC

J: TRBJ2-1
V: TRBV27
D: TRBD2
size: NA
CDR3: CASSLWGSGRLSNEQFF
DNA: TGTGCCAGCAGTTTATGGGGGAGCGGGAGGCTGAGCAATGAGCAGTTCTTC

J: TRBJ2-4
V: TRBV6-1
D: TRBD1
size: NA
CDR3: CATTPGQGMNIQYF
DNA: TGTGCCACTACTCCGGGACAGGGTATGAACATTCAGTACTTC

J: TRBJ2-7
V: TRBV27
D: TRBD2
size: NA
CDR3: CASLEKAGAYEQYF
DNA: TGTGCCAGCCTTGAAAAGGCGGGGGCCTACGAGCAGTACTTC

J: TRBJ2-4
V: TRBV27
D: TRBD2
size: NA
CDR3: CASSLYYGRADMQYF
DNA: TGTGCCAGCAGTTTATATTACGGGAGGGCGGATATGCAGTATTTC

J: TRBJ2-4
V: TRBV6-1
D: TRBD2
size: NA
CDR3: CASRGAGGTNIQYF
DNA: TGTGCCAGCAGGGGAGCGGGAGGCACAAACATTCAGTATTTC

J: TRBJ2-5
V: TRBV30
D: NA
size: NA
CDR3: CAWPQLLSLLQIPRSLEHAKVHW
DNA: TGTGCCTGGCCTCAACTTCTTTCTTTACTCCAGATTCCTCGGAGCCTTGAACATGCTAAAGTACACTGG

J: TRBJ2-3
V: TRBV6-1
D: TRBD2
size: NA
CDR3: CASRWASGRPATDTQYF
DNA: TGTGCCAGCAGGTGGGCTAGCGGGCGGCCTGCCACAGATACGCAGTACTTT

J: TRBJ2-7
V: TRBV7-2
D: TRBD2
size: few
CDR3: CASSLDPSGYEQYF
DNA: TGTGCCAGCAGCTTAGATCCTAGCGGCTACGAGCAGTACTTC

J: TRBJ2-3
V: TRBV10-2
D: NA
size: NA
CDR3: CASSETRDGSPDTQYF
DNA: TGCGCCAGCAGTGAGACACGGGACGGTTCCCCAGATACCCAGTATTTC

J: TRBJ2-1
V: TRBV27
D: TRBD1
size: once
CDR3: CASSLSPPADREPPSYNEQFF
DNA: TGTGCCAGCAGTTTATCTCCCCCTGCGGACAGGGAACCCCCCAGCTACAATGAGCAGTTCTTC

J: TRBJ2-2
V: TRBV10-1
D: NA
size: medium-sized
CDR3: CASSDLRGDTGELFF
DNA: TGCGCCAGCAGTGATTTGAGGGGGGACACCGGGGAGCTGTTTTTT

J: TRBJ1-4
V: TRBV4-1
D: NA
size: few
CDR3: CASSQGSAGLVFF
DNA: TGCGCCAGCAGCCAAGGTTCCGCAGGGCTGGTGTTTTTT

J: TRBJ2-7
V: TRBV6-2/TRBV6-3
D: TRBD2
size: few
CDR3: CASTNGRGSDEQYF
DNA: TGTGCCAGCACAAACGGGAGGGGGTCGGACGAGCAGTACTTC

J: TRBJ2-7
V: TRBV6-5
D: NA
size: medium-sized
CDR3: CASSGIMAYEQYF
DNA: TGTGCCAGCAGCGGGATAATGGCCTACGAGCAGTACTTC

J: TRBJ2-2
V: TRBV12-3/TRBV12-4
D: TRBD1
size: NA
CDR3: CASSDGTGGAGGELFF
DNA: TGTGCCAGCTCCGACGGGACAGGGGGCGCCGGCGGGGAGCTGTTTTTT

J: TRBJ1-5
V: TRBV6-1
D: NA
size: medium-sized
CDR3: CATNFRFSNQPQHF
DNA: TGTGCCACCAACTTTAGATTTAGCAATCAGCCCCAGCATTTT

J: TRBJ2-5
V: TRBV6-8
D: NA
size: NA
CDR3: CASSGLGGRGTETQYF
DNA: TGTGCTAGCAGTGGTTTGGGTGGCCGTGGCACAGAGACGCAGTACTTC

J: TRBJ2-1
V: TRBV30
D: TRBD2
size: NA
CDR3: CAWSVLAGGDEQFF
DNA: TGTGCCTGGAGTGTACTAGCGGGAGGTGATGAGCAGTTCTTC

J: TRBJ2-5
V: TRBV6-1
D: NA
size: medium-sized
CDR3: CASSEANPGPETQYF
DNA: TGTGCCAGCAGTGAAGCGAACCCGGGGCCTGAGACCCAGTACTTC

J: TRBJ2-5
V: TRBV7-2
D: NA
size: NA
CDR3: CASSLLQGETQYF
DNA: TGTGCCAGCAGCTTACTACAGGGCGAGACCCAGTACTTC

J: TRBJ2-1
V: TRBV3-1
D: NA
size: NA
CDR3: CASSQVMGSYNEQFF
DNA: TGTGCCAGCAGCCAAGTGATGGGCTCCTACAATGAGCAGTTCTTC

J: TRBJ2-4
V: TRBV6-1
D: NA
size: medium-sized
CDR3: CASKNGIFSQYF
DNA: TGTGCCAGCAAGAACGGAATCTTTTCTCAGTACTTC

J: TRBJ2-3
V: TRBV6-1
D: TRBD2
size: medium-sized
CDR3: CASSGTSGTDTQYF
DNA: TGTGCCAGCAGTGGCACTAGCGGCACAGATACGCAGTATTTT

J: TRBJ1-1
V: TRBV5-1
D: TRBD1
size: few
CDR3: CASSRGQDTEAFF
DNA: TGCGCCAGCTCAAGGGGGCAGGACACTGAAGCTTTCTTT